This T cell receptor beta chain derives from a study of cytomegalovirus exposure and HLA in healthy donors. Study-level results: In terms of immune exposure information, only CMV serostatus was available. Cytomegalovirus status was reportedly diagnosed by the classifier with high specificity and sensitivity. The authors listed 150 to 200 TCR beta chains as cytomegalovirus-associated. A later analysis showed TCR association rates differing by HLA locus, peaking at DRB1 and lowest at HLA-C.

The PCR employed 60 Vbeta primers together with 13 Jbeta primers. Clones were sequenced by immunoSEQ multiplex PCR, and TCRdb holds only the in-frame ones, with some missing. The data show a few hundred thousand clones, with about 80% seen just once and about 7.5% held by the top ten. After removal of 4 bases from V and 4 bases from J, the junction contained 4 bases not matched to a gene. The CDR3 is made up of 14 amino acids. Germline-derived CDR1 and CDR2 are PRHDT and FYEKMQ (reference sequence). As to this clone: Its antigen is as yet unknown.

This receptor was identified in an older woman in good health and CMV-seropositive. Sequences were obtained from PBMCs. The chain recombines TRBV13 with TRBJ1-2; 9 positions match TRBD1. The CDR3 region is CASSWDREPYGYTF. The CDR3 DNA reads TGTGCCAGCAGCTGGGACAGGGAACCCTATGGCTACACCTTC.